This T cell receptor beta chain was identified during a study of shared clonotypes between healthy human individuals. The CDR3 covers 16 residues. Trimming cost V 0 bases and J 1 base; bases outside gene matches: 6. CDR1 is LGHNA, CDR2 YSLEER, per germline. Assay runs were performed at deep level. Profiling relied on immunoSEQ multiplex PCR, and the TCRdb table lists in-frame clones only, not all of them. The sample contains around 2,100,000 clones, just under 95% of which appear only once. Positively selected for CCR7, the CD45RO-negative cells used as naive CD8 cells excluded terminally differentiated effector memory CD45RA+ cells. Recent acute infections and vaccinations were absent in the healthy HIV-negative adult donors. With regard to this clone: Antigen: not known.

Notes on the study in general: Clonotype sharing among donors, it was expected, would be affected by sequencing depth.

Source material: naive CD8+ T cells sorted from blood. The chain uses TRBV4-3 and TRBJ2-7, with TRBD1 matching over 7 bases. The receptor comes from a man between 18 and 29 years old in good health. The CDR3 DNA reads TGCGCCAGCAGCCAAGATCTGGCCAGGGGGTCCTACGAGCAGTACTTC. Its translation: CASSQDLARGSYEQYF.